One and the same sample provided the 23 T cell receptor beta chains below, sequenced in a study of cytotoxic CD8 clonotypes in ibrutinib-treated CLL. The table came from immunoSEQ multiplex PCR; TCRdb's copy has only in-frame clones and leaves some out. In the table there are some 150,000 clones, about 84% of which are singletons. The sequences come from PBMCs, collected after 36 months of ibrutinib treatment. All receptors derive from a human donor with chronic lymphocytic leukemia.

This chain links TRBV5-1 with TRBJ1-5, with no clear D. Trimming pared 1 base from V and 0 bases from J, leaving 8 bases between. Germline CDR1 SGHRS, CDR2 YFSETQ. The CDR3 length is 15 residues. CDR3 nucleotide sequence: TGCGCCAGCAGCTTGCATCCATATAGCAATCAGCCCCAGCATTTT. It specifies CASSLHPYSNQPQHF.

The chain has TRBV5-1 and TRBJ2-3; the D gene is possibly TRBD1 (5 bases). The V end lost 2 bases, the J end lost 3 bases, and 13 bases lay between the germline ends. The CDR3 has 15 amino acids. CDR1 is SGHRS and CDR2 is YFSETQ in the germline V gene. Written as DNA, the CDR3 is TGCGCCAGCAGCTTTCTAAGGGGTGTGACAGATACGCAGTATTTT. Protein: CASSFLRGVTDTQYF.

This clone was detected only a few times. The chain couples TRBV5-1 to TRBJ1-2, with unresolved D. There are 12 residues in the CDR3. In germline, CDR1 is SGHRS, CDR2 YFSETQ. Trimming removed 3 bases at V and 1 base at J, with 4 bases between. The CDR3 DNA follows: TGCGCCAGCAGCTCCGATAACTATGGCTACACCTTC. Amino acids: CASSSDNYGYTF. The full variable domain, rest sourced from reference TRBV5-1 and TRBJ1-2, is KAGVTQTPRYLIKTRGQQVTLSCSPISGHRSVSWYQQTPGQGLQFLFEYFSETQRNKGNFPGRFSGRQFSNSRSEMNVSTLELGDSALYLCASSSDNYGYTFGSGTRLTVV.

J is TRBJ2-7 and V is TRBV29-1, with D tentatively TRBD1 (6 bases). There are 12 residues in the CDR3. V was cut by 6 bases and J by 2 bases, with 11 bases left in between. The germline V gene has CDR1 SQVTM and CDR2 ANQGSEA. DNA for the CDR3: TGCAGCGTGGGACACATCACCTACGAGCAGTACTTC. Translation: CSVGHITYEQYF.

The CDR3: CASSYAPLYNEQFF. CDR3 bases: TGTGCCAGCAGTTACGCTCCTCTCTACAATGAGCAGTTCTTC. The rearrangement joins TRBV6-5 to TRBJ2-1; D unresolved. The CDR3 loop spans 14 amino acids. CDR1 MNHEY and CDR2 SVGAGI come from the germline V gene. V lost 2 bases and J 3 bases, leaving 8 bases between the germline ends.

This chain links TRBV25-1 with TRBJ1-1, with 7 nucleotides matching TRBD1. The CDR3 has 15 residues. The V gene's germline CDR1 is MGHDK and CDR2 SYGVNS. V trimming: 1 base; J trimming: 0 bases; junction bases outside the gene matches: 2. CDR3 protein: CASSELGQLNTEAFF. CDR3 nucleotide sequence: TGTGCCAGCAGTGAATTGGGACAGTTGAACACTGAAGCTTTCTTT.

This chain connects TRBV30 to TRBJ1-1; 8 positions agree with TRBD1. V lost 5 bases, J lost 0 bases, and 5 bases stayed unmatched. The CDR3 runs to 14 residues. Germline V gene lookup returns CDR1 GTSNPN and CDR2 SVGIG (reference sequence). The CDR3 region is CAWGGQGLNTEAFF. The CDR3, as DNA: TGTGCCTGGGGCGGACAGGGACTGAACACTGAAGCTTTCTTT.

The rearrangement joins TRBV9 to TRBJ2-3; D is ambiguous. V lost 0 bases and J lost 0, with 14 bases in between. The CDR3 extends over 17 amino acids. Germline CDR1 reads SGDLS; CDR2 reads YYNGEE. This chain's CDR3 is CASSVAPARRSTDTQYF. As DNA, the CDR3 is TGTGCCAGCAGCGTAGCTCCCGCGAGGCGTAGCACAGATACGCAGTATTTT.

A few counts support this clone. The gene calls are TRBV5-1 and TRBJ2-2; D might be TRBD2 (5 bases). CDR1 SGHRS and CDR2 YFSETQ come from the germline V gene. The CDR3 extends over 16 amino acids. V was cut by 0 bases and J by 1 base, with 10 bases left in between. The chain's CDR3 is CASSLELVENTGELFF. In nucleotides, the CDR3 is TGCGCCAGCAGCTTGGAACTAGTCGAGAACACCGGGGAGCTGTTTTTT.

The chain recombines TRBV6-5 with TRBJ1-2; D is unclear. The germline gives CDR1 MNHEY, CDR2 SVGAGI. This CDR3 is 13 amino acids long. The V gene lost 6 bases and the J gene lost 6 bases, with 14 bases spanning the gap. This chain's CDR3 is CASRRRVEHGYTF. CDR3 nucleotide sequence: TGTGCCAGCAGACGAAGAGTAGAACATGGCTACACCTTC.

This clone was seen just once. The chain has TRBV6-1 and TRBJ2-6; D remains ambiguous. The length of the CDR3 is 16 residues. Trimming took off 4 bases at V and 0 bases at J, with 10 bases between the two ends. Germline V gene lookup returns CDR1 MNHNS and CDR2 SASEGT. This CDR3 is CASSARIPSGANVLTF. The DNA for the CDR3 is TGTGCCAGCAGTGCCCGTATCCCCTCTGGGGCCAACGTCCTGACTTTC.

This clone was detected only a few times. The chain is built from TRBV28 and TRBJ1-5; unclear D gene. Germline loops: CDR1 MDHEN, CDR2 SYDVKM. The CDR3 spans 14 residues. Trimming removed 2 bases from V and 7 bases from J, with 12 bases in between. The CDR3 sequence: CASSLRAPPQPQHF. CDR3 nucleotides: TGTGCCAGCAGTTTAAGGGCTCCGCCGCAGCCCCAGCATTTT.

The chain combines TRBV4-1 with TRBJ2-1; D not certain. Between the trimmed V and J ends, which lost 1 base and 0 bases, there was a span of 7 bases. This CDR3 comprises 15 residues. Germline CDR1 reads MGHRA; CDR2 reads YSYEKL. CDR3 in amino acids: CASSQGASSYNEQFF. The CDR3 DNA follows: TGCGCCAGCAGCCAAGGGGCCAGCTCCTACAATGAGCAGTTCTTC.

In nucleotides, the CDR3 is TGTGCCAGTAGATGGACAGGGGGCAGCGAGCAGTACTTC. Protein sequence: CASRWTGGSEQYF. V usage is TRBV19 and J usage is TRBJ2-7; 11 bases map to TRBD1. This CDR3 spans 13 amino acids. Trimming removed 6 bases from V and 6 bases from J; junction bases left unmatched: 4. The germline V gene has CDR1 LNHDA and CDR2 SQIVND (reference sequence).

J is TRBJ1-1 and V is TRBV18; no reliable D call. The CDR3 has 16 amino acids. Germline lookup yields CDR1 KGHSH and CDR2 LQKENI. Trimming pared 4 bases from V and 3 bases from J, leaving 18 bases between. The CDR3 DNA reads TGTGCCAGCTCACACCGTAAGACCGATAGGGACACTGAAGCTTTCTTT. Its protein is CASSHRKTDRDTEAFF.

V gene TRBV6-5 combines with J gene TRBJ1-5; 7 bases are a match to TRBD1. From germline, CDR1 is MNHEY and CDR2 SVGAGI. The CDR3 is made up of 13 amino acids. The trim removed 5 bases at V and 7 bases at J, leaving 5 bases unmatched. CDR3 in DNA: TGTGCCAGCAGTGGACAGGCAAACCAGCCCCAGCATTTT. Its protein product is CASSGQANQPQHF.

DNA for the CDR3: TGTGCCAGCAGCCATCCAGACACCTATGGCTACACCTTC. It encodes CASSHPDTYGYTF. The chain recombines TRBV9 with TRBJ1-2, with D unresolved. Germline assignment: CDR1 SGDLS and CDR2 YYNGEE. Trimming took off 4 bases at V and 4 bases at J, with 11 bases between the two ends. The CDR3 spans 13 residues.

The chain recombines TRBV20-1 with TRBJ2-5; no definite D call. Trimming shortened V by 4 bases and J by 3 bases, and 3 bases separated the two germline ends. Germline values: CDR1 DFQATT, CDR2 SNEGSKA (reference sequence). This CDR3 spans 10 amino acids. The CDR3 DNA reads as TGCAGTGCTAAAGAAGAGACCCAGTACTTC. This encodes CSAKEETQYF.

This chain links TRBV5-1 with TRBJ2-1, with 8 bases identical to TRBD2. This CDR3 has 15 residues. Germline-derived CDR1 and CDR2 are SGHRS and YFSETQ. Trimming cost V 4 bases and J 5 bases; bases outside gene matches: 8. The CDR3 nucleotides read TGCGCCAGCAGCCCCTTAGCGGGGTTAGACAATGAGCAGTTCTTC. Protein sequence: CASSPLAGLDNEQFF.

The genes are TRBV6-1 and TRBJ2-1, with D perhaps matching TRBD2 (7 bases). Trimming cost V 2 bases and J 1 base, with 12 bases left between them. The CDR3 has 16 residues. Germline assignment: CDR1 MNHNS and CDR2 SASEGT. The CDR3 DNA reads TGTGCCAGCAGTGAATCCGGGGGGCTGTCCTACAATGAGCAGTTCTTC. Amino acids: CASSESGGLSYNEQFF.

The V and J genes are TRBV6-1 and TRBJ2-7; 11 bases align to TRBD1. CDR1 and CDR2 (germline): MNHNS, SASEGT. This CDR3 comprises 15 residues. J lost 2 bases, V lost 6 bases, and 6 bases had no gene match. The CDR3 loop is CASSLEDRGPYEQYF. DNA of the CDR3: TGTGCCAGCAGCCTCGAGGACAGGGGGCCCTACGAGCAGTACTTC.

The chain has TRBV19 and TRBJ2-4; TRBD2 agrees at 9 bases. This CDR3 region has 15 residues. The V gene end was trimmed by 5 bases and the J gene end by 10 bases; junction bases not matched to a gene: 12. Germline loops: CDR1 LNHDA, CDR2 SQIVND (reference sequence). The CDR3 DNA follows: TGTGCCAGTAGTGCCGGGACTAGCTCAATGGGTATTCAGTACTTC. It is translated as CASSAGTSSMGIQYF.

The sample holds one count of this clone. This chain connects TRBV5-1 to TRBJ2-2; D might be TRBD1 (5 bases). The length of the CDR3 is 15 residues. V dropped 0 bases and J dropped 7 bases, with 13 bases sitting between them. The germline gives CDR1 SGHRS, CDR2 YFSETQ. CDR3 in amino acids: CASSLDARVSGELFF. CDR3 nucleotide sequence: TGCGCCAGCAGCTTGGATGCCAGGGTTAGCGGGGAGCTGTTTTTT.